What follows are 21 T cell receptor beta chains derived from one specimen sequenced in a study of cytomegalovirus exposure and HLA in healthy donors (dated by TCRdb to the late 2010s). Library creation used the immunoSEQ multiplex PCR assay. For the multiplex PCR, a mixture combining 60 forward primers for TCR Vbeta segments and 13 reverse primers for TCR Jbeta segments was used. TCRdb took over this immuneACCESS table, retaining in-frame rearrangements with V and J assigned. Such tables are incomplete; in checked studies, under half of the missing clones stem from an unresolved V gene, and the remainder is unexplained. The sample includes roughly 100,000 clones, with more than 60% observed a single time. Together, the top ten hold approximately 5.3% of the sample. Source material: PBMCs. These receptors all stem from a female donor in good health and CMV-seropositive.

This clone appeared a single time. The CDR3 spells CASSTKKAGAYEQYF. The CDR3 DNA sequence: TGTGCCAGCAGTACTAAGAAGGCGGGAGCCTACGAGCAGTACTTC. The chain combines TRBV6-1 with TRBJ2-7, with 7 positions matching TRBD2. Unmatched junction bases numbered 9, after V lost 5 bases and J lost 2 bases. The CDR3 length is 15 residues. From germline, CDR1 is MNHNS and CDR2 SASEGT.

This chain links TRBV5-5 with TRBJ1-1, with TRBD1 matching over 8 bases. Germline V lookup: CDR1 SGHKS, CDR2 YYEKEE (reference sequence). CDR3 length: 15 amino acids. Germline trimming cut 3 bases from V and 1 base from J; bases unmatched to any gene: 5. DNA for the CDR3: TGTGCCAGCAGCTGGGACGGACAGGGGAACACTGAAGCTTTCTTT. Amino acid sequence: CASSWDGQGNTEAFF.

The CDR3 is CASSFRQGKNSPLHF. DNA for the CDR3: TGTGCCAGCAGTTTTCGACAGGGTAAAAATTCACCCCTCCACTTT. The chain employs TRBV7-9 and TRBJ1-6; 7 bases are a match to TRBD1. This CDR3 is built from 15 residues. V gave up 6 bases and J gave up 7 bases; unmatched junction bases: 9. Germline V lookup: CDR1 SEHNR, CDR2 FQNEAQ (reference sequence).

Of note for this clone: One end of the junction fails to match germline, which may point to a read error. The chain carries TRBV7-7 and TRBJ2-5; the match to TRBD1 covers 8 bases. This CDR3 region has 15 residues. From germline, CDR1 is SSHAT and CDR2 FNYEAQ (reference sequence). This chain's CDR3 is CASSPGQGRAETQYF. CDR3 bases: TGTGCTAGCAGCCCCGGACAGGGACGGGCAGAGACCCAGTACTTC.

The rearrangement links TRBV10-3 to TRBJ2-5, with D possibly being TRBD2 (5 bases). Trimming stripped 11 bases from V and 4 bases from J, with 14 bases between. Germline V CDR1 and CDR2: ENHRY, SYGVKD. The CDR3 runs 12 residues. CDR3 nucleotide sequence: TGTGCCGCAAAGGGAGTTGGAGAGACCCAGTACTTC. This encodes CAAKGVGETQYF.

This clone was seen a handful of times. The J gene is TRBJ2-7, the V gene TRBV21-1; the listed D gene, TRBD2, was not tested against the DNA. TRBV21-1 is assigned pseudogene status. The CDR3 extends over 13 amino acids. CDR3 sequence reads: CASSITEAYEQYF. DNA for the CDR3: TGTGCCAGCAGCATAACCGAGGCCTACGAGCAGTACTTC.

The genes are TRBV7-8 and TRBJ1-2; D gene ambiguous. V was trimmed by 0 bases and J by 4 bases, leaving 6 bases between them. CDR3 length equals 13 residues. In germline, CDR1 is SGHVS, CDR2 FQNEAQ. The CDR3 reads CASSLAYGYGYTF. The CDR3 DNA reads TGTGCCAGCAGCTTAGCATACGGCTATGGCTACACCTTC.

The J gene is TRBJ2-7, the V gene TRBV28; TRBD2 matches 7 bases. Germline V gene sequence: CDR1 MDHEN, CDR2 SYDVKM. This CDR3 contains 13 residues. Germline trimming cut 7 bases from V and 5 bases from J; bases unmatched to any gene: 8. The CDR3 sequence: CASTPGGLNEQYF. The CDR3 bases are TGTGCCAGCACTCCGGGAGGTCTAAACGAGCAGTACTTC. Full variable domain (missing parts from reference TRBV28 and TRBJ2-7): DVKVTQSSRYLVKRTGEKVFLECVQDMDHENMFWYRQDPGLGLRLIYFSYDVKMKEKGDIPEGYSVSREKKERFSLILESASTNQTSMYLCASTPGGLNEQYFGPGTRLTVT.

The rearrangement joins TRBV6-1 to TRBJ2-1, with D hard to call. The CDR3 length is 12 residues. The V gene's germline CDR1 is MNHNS and CDR2 SASEGT. Trimming took off 3 bases at V and 8 bases at J, with 8 bases between the two ends. The CDR3 DNA reads as TGTGCCAGCAGTGATCAAGAGGATGAGCAGTTCTTC. Translated, it gives CASSDQEDEQFF.

This clone was detected only once. The chain joins TRBV5-5 to TRBJ2-7; 8 bases are a match to TRBD1. V gave up 4 bases and J gave up 4 bases; unmatched junction bases: 7. Germline loops: CDR1 SGHKS, CDR2 YYEKEE (reference sequence). The CDR3 is made up of 14 amino acids. Written as DNA, the CDR3 is TGTGCCAGCAGCACCGCCGACAGGGGTTACGAGCAGTACTTC. Protein sequence: CASSTADRGYEQYF.

The rearrangement links TRBV10-3 to TRBJ1-1, with D hard to call. Trimming shortened V by 3 bases and J by 1 base, and 15 bases separated the two germline ends. Per the germline V gene, CDR1 is ENHRY and CDR2 is SYGVKD. The CDR3 has 16 residues. CDR3 region: CAISDPQRGENTEAFF. The CDR3 bases are TGTGCCATCAGTGACCCCCAACGTGGAGAGAACACTGAAGCTTTCTTT.

The chain recombines TRBV4-1 with TRBJ2-1, with 7 bases matching TRBD1. This CDR3 has 18 amino acids. CDR1 MGHRA and CDR2 YSYEKL come from the germline V gene. V was clipped by 0 bases and J by 4 bases; unmatched bases: 12. This chain's CDR3 is CASSQEKGALAEYNEQFF. CDR3 in DNA: TGCGCCAGCAGCCAAGAGAAGGGGGCCCTAGCAGAATACAATGAGCAGTTCTTC.

V gene TRBV27 combines with J gene TRBJ2-5; 7 bases are shared with TRBD2. Germline values: CDR1 MNHEY, CDR2 SMNVEV (reference sequence). V gave up 5 bases and J gave up 4 bases; unmatched junction bases: 16. The CDR3 has 17 amino acids. CDR3 coding DNA: TGTGCCAGCAGTCGTACGCCCTTTGGATTAGCGGGAGAGACCCAGTACTTC. It is translated as CASSRTPFGLAGETQYF.

The V gene is TRBV6-5, the J gene TRBJ2-1, with 7 bases identical to TRBD2. Germline V lookup: CDR1 MNHEY, CDR2 SVGAGI. V shed 6 bases and J 0 bases; nucleotides not matched to a gene: 5. The CDR3 extends over 15 amino acids. The CDR3 DNA sequence: TGTGCCAGCAGGACGGCTAGCGGCTCCTACAATGAGCAGTTCTTC. This encodes CASRTASGSYNEQFF.

V gene TRBV6-6 combines with J gene TRBJ1-1, with D uncertain. This CDR3 has 15 amino acids. Per germline, CDR1 MNHNY and CDR2 SVGAGI (reference sequence). Trimming took off 4 bases at V and 1 base at J, with 13 bases between the two ends. The CDR3 nucleotides are TGTGCCAGCAGTTCCTATGCAGGAGGGAACACTGAAGCTTTCTTT. Its translation: CASSSYAGGNTEAFF.

The gene calls are TRBV4-1 and TRBJ2-7, with 8 bases that match TRBD1. This CDR3 spans 17 amino acids. Germline V CDR1 and CDR2: MGHRA, YSYEKL. Trimming at V came to 1 base and at J to 2 bases, leaving 10 bases not matched to a gene. The CDR3 region is CASSQAVGTGLPYEQYF. The CDR3 nucleotides read TGCGCCAGCAGCCAAGCGGTCGGGACAGGTCTTCCCTACGAGCAGTACTTC.

The J gene is TRBJ2-1, the V gene TRBV11-1, with TRBD2 matching over 13 bases. The CDR3 sequence is 16 residues long. Unmatched junction bases numbered 4, after V lost 4 bases and J lost 4 bases. Germline V gives CDR1 SGHAT, CDR2 FQDESV (reference sequence). CDR3 nucleotides: TGTGCCAGCAGCTACAGACTAGCGGGGGGATACAATGAGCAGTTCTTC. Translated, it gives CASSYRLAGGYNEQFF. Full variable domain (missing parts from reference TRBV11-1 and TRBJ2-1): EAEVAQSPRYKITEKSQAVAFWCDPISGHATLYWYRQILGQGPELLVQFQDESVVDDSQLPKDRFSAERLKGVDSTLKIQPAELGDSAMYLCASSYRLAGGYNEQFFGPGTRLTVL.

This chain links TRBV4-1 with TRBJ2-5, with D tentatively TRBD2 (6 bases). The V end was cut by 1 base, the J end by 5 bases, with 17 bases between. Germline CDR1 reads MGHRA; CDR2 reads YSYEKL. CDR3 length equals 16 residues. The CDR3 sequence is CASSQGLRGWGETQYF. The CDR3 coding sequence is TGCGCCAGCAGCCAAGGGTTGCGGGGCTGGGGGGAGACCCAGTACTTC.

The count of this clone is one. The chain combines TRBV28 with TRBJ2-7; weak D call: TRBD2 (5 bases). Trimming stripped 2 bases from V and 8 bases from J, with 10 bases between. Germline loops: CDR1 MDHEN, CDR2 SYDVKM. This CDR3 region has 12 residues. The CDR3 here is CASSLMREKQYF. CDR3 DNA: TGTGCCAGCAGTTTAATGAGGGAAAAGCAGTACTTC.

The CDR3 loop reads CASSPPALAGVHNEQFF. The DNA for the CDR3 is TGTGCCAGCTCACCACCGGCTCTAGCGGGAGTTCACAATGAGCAGTTCTTC. The chain carries TRBV18 and TRBJ2-1; 10 nucleotides line up with TRBD2. V was clipped by 0 bases and J by 5 bases; unmatched bases: 7. The CDR3 loop spans 17 amino acids. CDR1 and CDR2 from the germline V gene are KGHSH and LQKENI.

This clone was counted a few times. The genes are TRBV5-5 and TRBJ1-2; D unclear. CDR3 length equals 13 residues. V lost 0 bases and J 7 bases, leaving 10 bases between the germline ends. Germline assignment: CDR1 SGHKS and CDR2 YYEKEE (reference sequence). The CDR3 loop is CASSLGQDPGYTF. The DNA of the CDR3 is TGTGCCAGCAGCTTGGGGCAGGATCCTGGCTACACCTTC.